The TCR beta chain described here comes from a study of T cell responses to AZD1222 COVID-19 vaccine. V lost 3 bases to trimming and J lost 3 bases, with 12 bases between them. The CDR3 spans 15 residues. Germline CDR1 and CDR2: LNHDA and SQIVND (reference sequence). Sequencing was performed with immunoSEQ multiplex PCR; in TCRdb, only in-frame clones are kept and a portion is missing. The data hold about 120,000 clones, with approximately 90% observed a single time. Comments on this clone: The target antigen is unknown.

Findings and caveats of the study: The study reported that nearly half of spike-specific TCRs target unmutated variant regions. Along spike, vaccine-associated CD4 TCRs were found throughout, with dominance at 160-218 and 743-854. Seropositive AZD1222 recipients at baseline numbered only five or six. The sample set comprised mostly white British donors with more females, and clonal diversity was possibly underestimated.

The specimen comprised peripheral blood, sampled on day 0 of AZD1222 vaccination. The receptor comes from an adult in good health. The chain is built from TRBV19 and TRBJ1-5; no clear D. CDR3: CASSILGRFNQPQHF. The CDR3 DNA is TGTGCCAGTAGTATTCTCGGCCGGTTCAATCAGCCCCAGCATTTT.